This record concerns one T cell receptor beta chain sequence. No cognate antigen has been identified for it. Qualities for individual bases were not recorded, and no much larger clone is one base off. The data stem from a study of regulatory T cells in long-lasting Graves disease (dated by TCRdb to about 2021). Context from the whole study: Patients with newly diagnosed Graves' disease had been on antithyroid drugs for under 3 months. Peripheral blood TCR sequencing and RNA sequencing compared persistent Graves' disease patients with newly diagnosed Graves' disease patients. The study took place in China and was registered as a clinical trial. A total of about 33 samples were covered by TCR sequencing, comprising 13 persistent and around 20 newly diagnosed Graves' disease patients. Overall study results and their limits: TRBV28, TRBJ1-2 and TRBJ2-5 were preferentially used in persistent disease, while TRBV20-1 and TRBJ2-1 were favored in newly diagnosed disease. The authors noted that the small sample size was a limitation that may lower accuracy. Persistent Graves' disease patients showed lower TCR Shannon entropy and fewer highly expanded clones than newly diagnosed patients, suggesting clonal expansion. Only the TCR beta chain was sequenced and analyzed. Peripheral blood alone was examined, since thyroid tissue, which constituted the primary lesion, could not be accessed. Persistent patients shared more public clonotypes among themselves (around 2,500) than newly diagnosed patients did (approximately 970).

The time point label of this sample denotes: newly diagnosed GD, antithyroid drugs for less than 3 months. For both TCR sequencing and RNA sequencing, RNA was extracted from PBMCs in TRIzol. The diagnosis of Graves' disease was made according to American Thyroid Association guidelines. Recruitment of patients was carried out at an endocrinology department in Xi'an, China. Each patient gave around 9 milliliters of peripheral blood, collected in an EDTA anticoagulant tube. PBMCs were isolated by Ficoll Paque Plus density gradient separation without further T cell sorting. An Agilent 2100 Bioanalyzer and agarose gel were used to assess RNA quality, and a NanoDrop 2000 was used to measure RNA concentration. V loses 4 bases at its end and J loses 2 bases; junction bases beyond the gene matches: 10. Its CDR3 holds 17 amino acids, cysteine through phenylalanine. Just CDR3 DNA is preserved here, 51 bases in frame from base 1.

The library was produced with multiplex PCR. The instrument given in TCRdb is Illumina HiSeq 4000. TCR beta libraries were built with iRepertoire HTBI primers and Arm-PCR amplification of CDR3 regions. Before sequencing, the PCR products went through gel purification. Processing in the source paper ran as follows. Gene usage analysis of CDR3 amino acid clonotypes relied on the 60 to 65 TRBV and around 14 TRBJ segments identified across samples. COPE and FqMerger were used to merge the filtered high-quality paired reads into contigs. BLAST was used to align contigs to IMGT TRBV, TRBD and TRBJ reference genes, and CDR3 was defined according to IMGT. Any clonotype with a frequency above 0.1% was counted as a highly expanded clone. Shannon entropy was used to measure repertoire diversity, and the Gini coefficient was used to measure V-J evenness. A clonotype was considered public if more than one individual shared it. The public reads were reprocessed in TCRdb via fastp at Q25 and MiXCR, keeping in-frame beta chains. Each entry merges the rows of one CDR3 protein and shows their most common DNA and genes. The V and J calls were determined by TCRdb, not by the authors. For this sample there are 370,000 or so distinct CDR3 sequences; 15% to 20% appear just once. The ten largest clones capture 20% to 25% of the sample.

These data were also filed under a second study, of T cells in Graves' hyperthyroidism and ophthalmopathy. The second study's paper adds: Stable Graves' hyperthyroidism was defined as the absence of progression to ophthalmopathy over 18 months of follow-up. Hyperthyroidism patients were newly diagnosed, with disease duration under 2 months, and aged 18 to 65 years. Patients with uncontrolled infections, other autoimmune diseases, pregnancy or lactation were excluded. Diagnoses were based on clinical symptoms, serum thyroxine and TRAb, thyroid ultrasound and orbital computed tomography. The TCR CDR3 was subjected to a first round of RT-PCR using the HTBI primer set and the Qiagen OneStep RT-PCR kit. Most expanded thyroid clonotypes (frequency above 0.001) were also found in blood, which suggests that blood repertoires may mirror thyroid immune responses. In cross-validation, a model built on a 13 V-J signature told ophthalmopathy apart from stable hyperthyroidism with approximately 90% sensitivity and around 83% specificity, and in testing the same model reached 80%/75%. In validation, progression to ophthalmopathy was predicted by the model with 65% to 71% sensitivity and 72.22% specificity, a median of 6.5 months before onset. To identify distinguishing TCR V-J signatures, a discovery cohort of 95 to 100 patients was used, comprising fewer than 45 with Graves' ophthalmopathy and some 57 with stable Graves' hyperthyroidism. Prospective prediction of ophthalmopathy was tested in an independent validation cohort consisting of roughly 20 hyperthyroidism patients and 15 to 17 patients who later progressed to ophthalmopathy. The roughly 94 discovery patients were randomly split 7:3 into training and test sets. In addition, the study compared T-cell repertoires in thyroid tissue and in blood from roughly 6 Graves' hyperthyroidism patients. Once sampling was done, hyperthyroidism patients were given methimazole at a starting dose of 30 mg daily, whereas ophthalmopathy patients were given high-dose intravenous methylprednisolone. A second multiplex PCR round built the libraries, followed by size selection and purification. Paired-end sequencing of the libraries was performed with 100 bp reads on an Illumina HiSeq2000. SOAPnuke was used to process the raw data, with reads discarded if the reads contained adapters or uncalled bases, had a mean Phred below 15, or lacked an exact constant-primer or identifier match. COPE v1.2.5 was used to merge the high-quality paired reads, and each unique nucleotide sequence was defined as a clonotype. Clonotypes were aligned to IMGT TRBV, TRBD and TRBJ reference segments using MiTCR v1.1. The analysis included only V-J combinations with a frequency above 0.0001, which together covered over 98% of the repertoires. The TCS score was defined as F50 (clonal expansion) divided by E x V (chaos), with BLOSUM62-based TCRdist calculated between CDR3 peptides within each V-J. Welch's t-statistics and random forest reduced 500 to 550 V-J features to roughly 13, which were used in a naive Bayes classifier (R e1071). No statistical method was used to set the sample size in advance, and investigators knew the group allocation. According to the paper, TCR Vbeta CDR3 sequencing was carried out on some 130 peripheral blood samples, which came from under 50 ophthalmopathy, approximately 72 hyperthyroidism and approximately 17 progressor patients.

Sequenced material: peripheral blood mononuclear cells (PBMCs), taken at new diagnosis, from a patient treated with antithyroid drugs. The chain was built from TRBV12-3 or TRBV12-4 and TRBJ1-2; TRBD1 agrees with 10 junctional bases. This TCR was recovered from a young woman with Graves disease. Donor details come from another sample of the same person, matched by shared clones. For the CDR3, the sequence is CASSSQPGTGENYGYTF. The DNA sequence follows: TGTGCCAGCAGTTCCCAGCCCGGGACAGGGGAAAACTATGGCTACACCTTC.